A selection of T cell receptor beta chains follows, all from one sample in a study of blood T cells in healthy people across ages. TCRdb reprocessed the 5' RACE reads with MiXCR, giving one entry per CDR3 protein. The sample lists 910,000 or so distinct CDR3 sequences, roughly 51% seen once, with about a fifth in the top ten. Sample: blood. The receptor source for this set is a woman aged 55 to 70 in good health. CDR3s include the opening cysteine and the closing phenylalanine or tryptophan. The order of the fields is D gene, clone size, V gene, J gene, CDR3 protein, CDR3 DNA. A D gene is named only where the DNA matches it firmly. Not every row has a clone size; where given, it reads once, few, many or a size class.

NA	NA	TRBV7-2	TRBJ1-1	CACSYRLEIEAFF	TGTGCCTGCAGCTACCGACTGGAGATTGAAGCTTTCTTT
TRBD2	NA	TRBV9	TRBJ2-7	CASSVSGAGGLNEQYF	TGTGCCAGCAGCGTTTCAGGGGCGGGAGGTTTAAACGAGCAGTACTTC
NA	once	TRBV7-2	TRBJ2-5	CASWVLPGNEQYF	TGTGCCAGCTGGGTGTTACCTGGCAATGAGCAGTACTTC
NA	few	TRBV3-1	TRBJ1-3	CASSQDWANTIYF	TGTGCCAGCAGCCAAGACTGGGCAAACACCATATATTTT
TRBD1	few	TRBV15	TRBJ1-2	CATSRNVQGVVYGYTF	TGTGCCACCAGCAGGAATGTACAGGGGGTGGTCTATGGCTACACCTTC
TRBD1	NA	TRBV29-1	TRBJ2-5	CSGRGPETQYF	TGCAGCGGCAGGGGGCCCGAGACCCAGTACTTC
TRBD1	NA	TRBV2	TRBJ1-4	CASSKDRQGNYEKLFF	TGTGCCAGCAGTAAAGACAGACAGGGGAATTATGAAAAACTGTTTTTT
TRBD2	NA	TRBV7-8	TRBJ2-7	CASSLGGGLGEQYF	TGTGCCAGCAGCTTGGGGGGAGGGTTGGGCGAGCAGTACTTC
NA	once	TRBV9	TRBJ2-1	CASSLTGTPGQFF	TGTGCCAGCAGCCTAACCGGGACTCCGGGGCAGTTCTTC
NA	NA	TRBV2	TRBJ1-5	CASRRSRQDLNQPQHF	TGTGCCAGCAGGAGGTCGAGACAGGATCTCAATCAGCCCCAGCATTTT
TRBD1	NA	TRBV4-1	TRBJ2-4	CASSRLTGGYENIRYF	TGCGCCAGCAGCCGCCTCACAGGGGGTTATGAAAACATTCGGTACTTC
NA	NA	TRBV21-1	TRBJ2-7	CASSKGWTGDYEQYF	TGTGCCAGCAGCAAAGGGTGGACAGGGGATTATGAGCAGTACTTC
NA	few	TRBV29-1	TRBJ2-5	CSVARNQGVGETQYF	TGCAGCGTTGCGAGAAACCAGGGAGTGGGAGAGACCCAGTACTTC
NA	NA	TRBV6-6	TRBJ2-7	CASRPQRGSKYEQYF	TGTGCCAGCAGACCCCAGCGAGGGTCTAAGTACGAGCAGTACTTC
TRBD1	NA	TRBV7-2	TRBJ2-6	CASSLETGIANVLTF	TGTGCCAGCAGCCTGGAGACAGGGATAGCCAACGTCCTGACTTTC
NA	few	TRBV7-9	TRBJ2-5	CASSLVSDQETQYF	TGTGCCAGCAGCTTAGTATCGGACCAAGAGACCCAGTACTTC
TRBD2	few	TRBV20-1	TRBJ2-5	CSAPGQREFDEQYF	TGCAGTGCGCCAGGCCAGCGGGAGTTCGATGAGCAGTACTTC
TRBD1	NA	TRBV12-3/TRBV12-4	TRBJ2-1	CASSPWGQGADNEQFF	TGTGCCAGCAGTCCCTGGGGACAGGGGGCGGACAATGAGCAGTTCTTC
NA	NA	TRBV24-1	TRBJ2-3	CATAEGVTDTQYF	TGTGCCACCGCGGAGGGAGTAACGGATACGCAGTATTTT
NA	NA	TRBV9	TRBJ2-7	CASSVDSSWGASYEQYF	TGTGCCAGCAGCGTAGATTCTAGCTGGGGGGCCTCCTACGAGCAGTACTTC
NA	NA	TRBV7-9	TRBJ2-1	CASSPPMTAEQFF	TGTGCCAGCAGCCCCCCAATGACAGCAGAGCAGTTCTTC
TRBD2	NA	TRBV28	TRBJ2-3	CASSLFSLAGSPDTQYF	TGTGCCAGCAGTTTATTCTCCCTAGCGGGATCTCCAGATACGCAGTATTTT
NA	once	TRBV4-1	TRBJ1-4	CASSPQGTTNEKLFF	TGCGCCAGCAGCCCACAGGGTACAACTAATGAAAAACTGTTTTTT
NA	NA	TRBV3-1	TRBJ2-4	CASSQGFWGRVAKNIQYF	TGTGCCAGCAGCCAAGGATTTTGGGGGCGGGTGGCCAAAAACATTCAGTACTTC
TRBD1	NA	TRBV28	TRBJ1-1	CASTEPGQKNTEAFF	TGTGCCAGCACCGAACCGGGACAGAAGAACACTGAAGCTTTCTTT
NA	many	TRBV15	TRBJ2-5	CATTLGGRIETQYF	TGTGCCACCACGCTCGGCGGGCGGATTGAGACCCAGTACTTC
TRBD1	few	TRBV9	TRBJ2-5	CASSEGTVVETQYF	TGTGCCAGCAGCGAGGGGACAGTTGTAGAGACCCAGTACTTC
NA	few	TRBV2	TRBJ2-6	CASSEARVTSGANVLTF	TGTGCCAGCAGTGAAGCTAGAGTGACCTCTGGGGCCAACGTCCTGACTTTC
NA	NA	TRBV7-3	TRBJ2-1	CASSQTTGGNEQFF	TGTGCCAGCAGCCAAACCACCGGCGGGAATGAGCAGTTCTTC
NA	few	TRBV24-1	TRBJ2-7	CATSDSSRGDHEQYF	TGTGCCACCAGTGATTCGAGCAGGGGCGACCACGAGCAGTACTTC
TRBD2	NA	TRBV28	TRBJ2-5	CASRPGTNPPREQYF	TGTGCCAGCAGGCCCGGGACTAATCCCCCAAGGGAGCAGTACTTC
NA	once	TRBV20-1	TRBJ2-5	CSAIGGDSTGQETQYF	TGCAGTGCTATAGGAGGGGACAGCACGGGTCAAGAGACCCAGTACTTC
NA	few	TRBV20-1	TRBJ2-5	CSAHGPAETQYF	TGCAGTGCTCATGGTCCAGCGGAGACCCAGTACTTC
TRBD2	NA	TRBV4-1	TRBJ2-7	CASSQALAGASYEQYF	TGCGCCAGCAGCCAAGCTCTCGCGGGAGCCTCCTACGAGCAGTACTTC
TRBD2	NA	TRBV24-1	TRBJ2-1	CATSDLATSGARIYEQFF	TGTGCCACCAGTGACCTGGCGACTAGCGGGGCGAGGATCTATGAGCAGTTCTTC
NA	NA	TRBV5-1	TRBJ2-5	CASSRPEGVGEQYF	TGCGCCAGCAGTCGCCCCGAAGGGGTTGGAGAGCAGTACTTC
NA	NA	TRBV29-1	TRBJ2-7	CSVDPRGYEQYF	TGCAGCGTTGACCCCCGAGGGTATGAGCAGTACTTC
TRBD2	NA	TRBV5-1	TRBJ2-7	CASSASGEYEQYF	TGCGCCAGCAGTGCGAGCGGGGAATACGAGCAGTACTTC
NA	few	TRBV7-9	TRBJ2-7	CASSSIAEQYF	TGTGCCAGCAGCTCTATCGCCGAGCAGTACTTC
NA	NA	TRBV5-5	TRBJ2-7	CASSFRQTSGEQYF	TGTGCCAGCAGCTTTCGGCAGACCTCGGGGGAGCAGTACTTC
TRBD1	once	TRBV7-2	TRBJ2-7	CASSLSFRTGASYEQYF	TGTGCCAGCAGCCTTAGTTTTAGGACAGGGGCCTCCTACGAGCAGTACTTC
TRBD2	NA	TRBV5-1	TRBJ2-5	CASSNSGAETQYF	TGCGCCAGCAGCAATAGCGGGGCGGAGACCCAGTACTTC
NA	NA	TRBV7-2	TRBJ2-7	CASGLQRGASYEQYF	TGTGCCAGCGGCTTGCAACGGGGTGCCTCCTACGAGCAGTACTTC
NA	once	TRBV28	TRBJ2-1	CASRNGLSSYNEQFF	TGTGCCAGCAGAAACGGACTTAGCTCCTACAATGAGCAGTTCTTC
TRBD1	once	TRBV18	TRBJ1-2	CASSQGTGGGPYGYTF	TGTGCCAGCTCGCAAGGGACAGGGGGCGGTCCCTATGGCTACACCTTC
NA	NA	TRBV4-2	TRBJ2-1	CAGSQNLGSVQQFF	TGTGCCGGCAGCCAAAACTTGGGGAGCGTTCAGCAGTTCTTC
NA	NA	TRBV4-1	TRBJ2-5	CTSSQGVTLQETQYF	TGCACCAGCAGCCAAGGGGTTACCCTCCAAGAGACCCAGTACTTC
NA	NA	TRBV10-3	TRBJ1-3	CAVRFDGNTIYF	TGTGCCGTCAGGTTTGATGGAAACACCATATATTTT
TRBD1	NA	TRBV7-2	TRBJ2-5	CASSTKTGVGETQYF	TGTGCCAGCAGCACAAAAACAGGGGTCGGAGAGACCCAGTACTTC
NA	NA	TRBV20-1	TRBJ2-1	CSANPSLAYNEQFF	TGCAGTGCTAACCCTTCTCTAGCCTACAATGAGCAGTTCTTC
NA	many	TRBV6-6	TRBJ2-5	CASSYSETQYF	TGTGCCAGCAGTTACTCGGAGACCCAGTACTTC
NA	NA	TRBV3-1	TRBJ2-3	CASSQGLGAYTQYF	TGTGCCAGCAGCCAAGGTCTAGGAGCCTATACGCAGTATTTT
NA	NA	TRBV28	TRBJ1-2	CASSLPTAFYGYTF	TGTGCCAGCAGTCTCCCGACAGCGTTCTATGGCTACACCTTC
TRBD1	NA	TRBV29-1	TRBJ1-1	CSVRDRGKVTEAFF	TGCAGCGTTAGGGACAGGGGGAAAGTCACTGAAGCTTTCTTT
NA	NA	TRBV2	TRBJ2-4	CASSPQNIAKNIQYF	TGTGCCAGCAGCCCACAGAATATAGCCAAAAACATTCAGTACTTC
NA	once	TRBV5-1	TRBJ1-4	CASSWSWGEKLFF	TGCGCCAGCAGTTGGTCCTGGGGCGAAAAACTGTTTTTT
NA	NA	TRBV24-1	TRBJ2-1	CATRDSRIHNEQFF	TGTGCCACCAGGGACAGCCGTATCCACAATGAGCAGTTCTTC
TRBD1	many	TRBV18	TRBJ2-7	CASSLSGQGPNEQYF	TGTGCCAGCTCACTATCGGGACAGGGGCCCAACGAGCAGTACTTC
TRBD2	NA	TRBV10-3	TRBJ2-5	CAIRGGEQETQYF	TGTGCCATCAGGGGGGGGGAGCAAGAGACCCAGTACTTC
TRBD2	few	TRBV7-2	TRBJ2-1	CASSLGLTSGSSDEQFF	TGTGCCAGCAGCTTAGGCCTGACTAGCGGGAGCTCCGATGAGCAGTTCTTC